The T cell receptor beta chain described here comes from a study of blood T cell repertoires in COVID-19. Study information: PBMCs, B-cell-depleted T cells, or T cells were the source of the cDNA or gDNA that made up the material.

How the authors handled the data: Amplifying reference gene primers gave estimates of nucleated cell counts. Clones were sequenced by immunoSEQ multiplex PCR, and TCRdb holds only the in-frame ones, with some missing. V and J calls and clone size are given by that table; D and trimming were obtained from the DNA. In the table there are around 150,000 clones, roughly 80% of which are singletons. CDR3 length: 14 residues. The germline gives CDR1 SNHLY, CDR2 FYNNEI. Trimming pared 2 bases from V and 6 bases from J, leaving 13 bases between. The chain combines TRBV2 with TRBJ1-2, with D tentatively TRBD1 (6 bases). The sample taken for sequencing was peripheral blood. The TCR sequence derives from a woman aged 55-70 years with acute or convalescent COVID-19. The CDR3 nucleotides are TGTGCCAGCAGTGAACAGGGGAAAGCGGATGGCTACACCTTC. This encodes CASSEQGKADGYTF.